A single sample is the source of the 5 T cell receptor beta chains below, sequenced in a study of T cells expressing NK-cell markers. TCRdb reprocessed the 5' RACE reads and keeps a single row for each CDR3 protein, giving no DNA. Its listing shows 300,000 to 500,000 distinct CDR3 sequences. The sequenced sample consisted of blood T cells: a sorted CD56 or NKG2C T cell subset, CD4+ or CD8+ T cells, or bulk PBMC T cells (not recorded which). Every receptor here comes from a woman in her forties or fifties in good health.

This chain's CDR3 is CASRAGRGFQPQHF. The V call is TRBV27, the J call TRBJ1-5. The CDR3 consists of 14 residues. Per germline, CDR1 MNHEY and CDR2 SMNVEV (reference sequence).

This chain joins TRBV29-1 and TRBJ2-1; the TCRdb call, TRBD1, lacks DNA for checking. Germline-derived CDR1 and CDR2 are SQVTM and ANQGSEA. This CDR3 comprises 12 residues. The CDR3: CSARQGSDEQFF.

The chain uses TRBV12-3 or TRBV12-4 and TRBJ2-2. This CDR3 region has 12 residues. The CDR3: CASTRFSGELFF.

The CDR3 loop is CASSEVWSQVGNEQFF. This chain links TRBV10-2 with TRBJ2-1. Germline V gene sequence: CDR1 WSHSY, CDR2 SAAADI. The CDR3 runs 16 residues.

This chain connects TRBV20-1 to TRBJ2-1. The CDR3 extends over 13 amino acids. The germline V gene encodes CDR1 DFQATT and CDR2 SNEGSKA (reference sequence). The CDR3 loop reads CSATPNTYNEQFF.